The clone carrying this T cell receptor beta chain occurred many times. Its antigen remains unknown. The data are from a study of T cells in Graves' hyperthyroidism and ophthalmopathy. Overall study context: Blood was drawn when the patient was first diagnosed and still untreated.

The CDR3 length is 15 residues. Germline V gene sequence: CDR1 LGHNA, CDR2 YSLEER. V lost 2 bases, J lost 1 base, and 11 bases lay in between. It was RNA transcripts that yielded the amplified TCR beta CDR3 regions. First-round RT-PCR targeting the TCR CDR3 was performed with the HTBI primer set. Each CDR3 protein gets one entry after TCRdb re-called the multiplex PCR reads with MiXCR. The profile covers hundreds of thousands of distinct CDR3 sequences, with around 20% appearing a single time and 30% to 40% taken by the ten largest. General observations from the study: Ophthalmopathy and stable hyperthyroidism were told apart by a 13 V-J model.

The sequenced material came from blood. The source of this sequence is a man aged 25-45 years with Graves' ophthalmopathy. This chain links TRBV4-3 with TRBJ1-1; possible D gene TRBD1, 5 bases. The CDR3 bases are TGCGCCAGCAGCCAAACTGACAGAAAGAACACTGAAGCTTTCTTT. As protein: CASSQTDRKNTEAFF.